This T cell receptor beta chain came from a study of cytomegalovirus exposure and HLA in healthy donors. A multiplex PCR was run with 60 Vbeta primers and 13 Jbeta primers. In the authors' methods: In a later analysis, 8.5 million to 14 million of 75 million to 85 million unique beta chains occurred in at least two donors. Sequenced by immunoSEQ multiplex PCR; TCRdb stores in-frame clones only, minus some. That table furnishes V, J and clone size, whereas the DNA furnished D and trimming. The sample consists of 150,000 to 200,000 clones, over 70% of them appearing once. General study points: HLA allele associations emerged for 16,951 TCR beta sequences in a later analysis, at 0.05 false discovery rate. Roughly 170 TCR beta chains were listed as cytomegalovirus-associated. There was a cluster of highly shared sequence variants that was likely a sequencing artifact.

There are 15 residues in the CDR3. Trimming took off 3 bases at V and 8 bases at J, with 20 bases between the two ends. The germline V gene encodes CDR1 SGDLS and CDR2 YYNGEE. On this clone: Its matching antigen is unknown.

The TCR sequence derives from a woman in her 30s in good health and CMV-seronegative. The chain has TRBV9 and TRBJ1-2; tentative D call: TRBD1 (5 bases). The specimen was PBMCs. CDR3 loop: CASSAGGDWNRGYTF. CDR3 DNA sequence: TGTGCCAGCAGCGCGGGCGGGGACTGGAATCGCGGCTACACCTTC.